This T cell receptor beta chain was captured in a study of T cell repertoires in cytomegalovirus infection. About the study: Carrying CMV and the relevant HLA type showed in public TCR beta signatures.

Study-level results: Dominating the ex vivo response were HLA-C-restricted CMV-specific TCR beta clonotypes.

The CDR3 loop spans 14 amino acids. V was cut by 0 bases and J by 5 bases, with 13 bases left in between. Germline V lookup: CDR1 DFQATT, CDR2 SNEGSKA (reference sequence). Turning to this clonotype: The antigen is undetermined.

Each CDR3 protein is one row after TCRdb ran MiXCR on the reads. Among fewer than 700,000 distinct CDR3 sequences listed, approximately 24% were seen once. Sequencing input: CD8+ T cells from PBMCs. The receptor's source is a human donor in good health (CMV status not recorded). Some clones in this sample may be carry-over from other donors' samples. The V call is TRBV20-1, the J call TRBJ2-5, with D unclear. CDR3 in DNA: TGCAGTGCTAGAGATCGAGGTCCAGTGGAGACCCAGTACTTC. As protein: CSARDRGPVETQYF.